This T cell receptor (beta chain) was identified in a study of cytomegalovirus exposure and HLA in healthy donors. Germline values: CDR1 SGHRS, CDR2 YFSETQ. The ends were cut back, 5 bases at V and 8 bases at J, with 13 bases in the middle. The CDR3 extends over 13 amino acids. General study points: Later, an analysis showed that TCR beta chains associated with HLA were more clonally expanded than others that were equally common.

The PCR contained 60 Vbeta and 13 Jbeta primers. Clones were sequenced by immunoSEQ multiplex PCR, and TCRdb holds only the in-frame ones, with some missing. In the table there are about 120,000 clones, almost 85% of which are singletons. As concerns this clone: Antigen: not known.

Sequenced input: PBMCs. This sequence joins TRBV5-1 and TRBJ1-4; maybe TRBD1 (6 bases). This TCR was recovered from a woman aged 18-29 years in good health and CMV-seronegative. The CDR3 bases are TGCGCCAGCAGAATGGGGCAGGGGGAAAAACTGTTTTTT. Protein: CASRMGQGEKLFF.